This T cell receptor beta chain is drawn from a study of blood T cells in healthy people across ages. This clonotype appeared many times. Trimming left V 3 bases short and J 1 base short, with 10 bases between. Germline V gives CDR1 SGHAT, CDR2 FQNNGV. CDR3 length: 15 amino acids. Sample-barcoded 5' priming and a J-beta primer mix drove a second PCR of about 6 to 11 cycles. MiXCR, applied by TCRdb to the 5' RACE reads, yields one record per CDR3 protein. This table has 1.5 million to 2 million distinct CDR3 sequences, approximately 30% appearing once. The source material was blood. This TCR was sampled from a woman aged 25-40 years in good health. The chain recombines TRBV11-2 with TRBJ2-1, with D tentatively TRBD1 (5 bases). The CDR3 is CASSFFPGSYNEQFF. CDR3 DNA: TGTGCCAGCAGCTTTTTCCCAGGGTCCTACAATGAGCAGTTCTTC.